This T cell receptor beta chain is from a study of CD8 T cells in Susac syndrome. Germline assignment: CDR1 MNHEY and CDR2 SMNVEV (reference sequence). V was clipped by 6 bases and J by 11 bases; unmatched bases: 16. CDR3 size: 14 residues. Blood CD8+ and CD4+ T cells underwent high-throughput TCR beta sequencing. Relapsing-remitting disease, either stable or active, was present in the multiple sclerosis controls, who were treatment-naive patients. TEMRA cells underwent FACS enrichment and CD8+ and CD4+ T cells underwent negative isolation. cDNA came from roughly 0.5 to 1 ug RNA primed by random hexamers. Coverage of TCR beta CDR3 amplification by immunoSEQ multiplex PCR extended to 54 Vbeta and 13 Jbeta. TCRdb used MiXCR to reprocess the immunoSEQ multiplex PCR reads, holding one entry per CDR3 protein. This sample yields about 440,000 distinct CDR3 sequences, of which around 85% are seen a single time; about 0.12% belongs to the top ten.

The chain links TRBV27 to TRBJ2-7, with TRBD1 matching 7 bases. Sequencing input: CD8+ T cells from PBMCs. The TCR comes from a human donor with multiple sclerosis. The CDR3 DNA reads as TGTGCCAGCAGAATGGGGACAGCCCGGTCCAGGGAGTACTTC. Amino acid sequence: CASRMGTARSREYF.